A selection of T cell receptor beta chains follows, all from one sample in a study of blood T cell repertoires in COVID-19. Repertoires were generated with immunoSEQ multiplex PCR, while TCRdb's copy carries only in-frame clones and drops some. This table holds approximately 230,000 clones, 88% found once. Sequencing was done on a sample of peripheral blood. These receptor sequences come from a man older than 75 with acute or convalescent COVID-19. The CDR3 runs from the conserved cysteine through the conserved F or W. A D gene is named only where the DNA matches it firmly. The size entry is marked missing in some rows and otherwise reads once, few, many or a size class.

len | j_gene | d_gene | v_gene | abundance | CDR3nt | CDR3aa
14 | TRBJ1-2 | - | TRBV5-4 | few | TGTGCCAGCAGCCTCGGATCCGGGGGTCAAGGCTACACCTTC | CASSLGSGGQGYTF
15 | TRBJ2-4 | - | TRBV6-5 | - | TGTGCCAGCAGGAGTCATGGTCTAGCCAAAAACATTCAGTACTTC | CASRSHGLAKNIQYF
13 | TRBJ2-7 | - | TRBV29-1 | - | TGCAGCGCTGCCCGAGGCGCGGGATACGAGCAGTACTTC | CSAARGAGYEQYF
14 | TRBJ1-5 | - | TRBV19 | - | TGTGCCAGTAGTACTAGGACACCCAATCAGCCCCAGCATTTT | CASSTRTPNQPQHF
14 | TRBJ2-7 | TRBD2 | TRBV7-2 | - | TGTGCCAGCAGCATTCGACTAGCCCCCTACGAGCAGTACTTC | CASSIRLAPYEQYF
15 | TRBJ1-4 | TRBD1 | TRBV19 | - | TGTGCCAGTGGTCCGGTGTTGGGACAGAATGAAAAACTGTTTTTT | CASGPVLGQNEKLFF
16 | TRBJ2-7 | - | TRBV5-6 | - | TGTGCCAGCAGTCGCGGCCCGGCTCGATCGGGGGACGAGCAGTACTTC | CASSRGPARSGDEQYF
15 | TRBJ2-1 | TRBD2 | TRBV6-5 | once | TGTGCCAGCTTGGCTAGCGGGAGGGCCGGGAATGAGCAGTTCTTC | CASLASGRAGNEQFF
14 | TRBJ1-4 | - | TRBV5-1 | - | TGCGCCAGCAGCTTGGAGCGGGGTTATGAAAAACTGTTTTTT | CASSLERGYEKLFF
17 | TRBJ2-2 | TRBD2 | TRBV11-2 | - | TGTGCCAGCACTATCCGGGGGGGTACGACGTACACCGGGGAGCTGTTTTTT | CASTIRGGTTYTGELFF
20 | TRBJ1-5 | TRBD1 | TRBV7-3 | few | TGTGCCAGCAGCTTATTAGCCGGACAGGGCCCTACTCATAGCAATCAGCCCCAGCATTTT | CASSLLAGQGPTHSNQPQHF
12 | TRBJ1-6 | - | TRBV12-3/TRBV12-4 | - | TGTGCCAGCACCGGGGTGGGTTCACCCCTCCACTTT | CASTGVGSPLHF
15 | TRBJ2-7 | TRBD2 | TRBV28 | - | TGTGCCAGCAGTCCGTTCATAGCGGGGTCCTACGAGCAGTACTTC | CASSPFIAGSYEQYF
12 | TRBJ1-1 | - | TRBV18 | - | TGTGCCAGCTCACCAGGGCTCACTGAAGCTTTCTTT | CASSPGLTEAFF
16 | TRBJ1-1 | - | TRBV6-6 | - | TGTGCCAGCAGTAACTCCAAACAGGGAAGGGACACTGAAGCTTTCTTT | CASSNSKQGRDTEAFF
14 | TRBJ2-5 | TRBD2 | TRBV19 | - | TGTGCCAGTAGTATCGGGAGGAGAGGCGAGACCCAGTACTTC | CASSIGRRGETQYF
15 | TRBJ2-5 | TRBD1 | TRBV5-6 | - | TGTGCCAGCAGCACGACAGGGGGCGCCCGGGAGACCCAGTACTTC | CASSTTGGARETQYF
14 | TRBJ2-7 | TRBD2 | TRBV7-2 | - | TGTGCCAGCAGCTTAAGCGGGAGTTCCTACGAGCAGTACTTC | CASSLSGSSYEQYF
15 | TRBJ1-5 | - | TRBV4-3 | - | TGCGCCAGCAGCCACGATCTCGGGAGCAATCAGCCCCAGCATTTT | CASSHDLGSNQPQHF
16 | TRBJ2-2 | TRBD1 | TRBV10-3 | - | TGTGCCATCAGTGAGTCGACAGGGCGGAACACCGGGGAGCTGTTTTTT | CAISESTGRNTGELFF
14 | TRBJ2-7 | TRBD2 | TRBV25-1 | - | TGTGCCAGCAGTACCGGGACTAGCGTGGCCGAGCAGTACTTC | CASSTGTSVAEQYF
13 | TRBJ1-6 | - | TRBV3-1/TRBV3-2 | - | TGTGCCAGCAGCCAACAGGAATATTCACCCCTCCACTTT | CASSQQEYSPLHF
14 | TRBJ1-2 | TRBD1 | TRBV4-1 | - | TGCGCCAGCAGCTCACACAGGGGGGAGAGTGGCTACACCTTC | CASSSHRGESGYTF
13 | TRBJ1-4 | TRBD1 | TRBV29-1 | few | TGCAGCGTTGGGGACAGGGGGAATGAAAAACTGTTTTTT | CSVGDRGNEKLFF
14 | TRBJ2-7 | - | TRBV6-2/TRBV6-3 | - | TGTGCCAGCAGTTACTCCCGACTCCCCTACGAGCAGTACTTC | CASSYSRLPYEQYF
17 | TRBJ1-1 | TRBD1 | TRBV19 | - | TGTGCCAGCGCACCTCTCATTGACAGGGACGCGAACACTGAAGCTTTCTTT | CASAPLIDRDANTEAFF
14 | TRBJ2-5 | TRBD1 | TRBV24-1 | once | TGTGCCACCAGTGAAGGAGACAGGGTTGAGACCCAGTACTTC | CATSEGDRVETQYF
11 | TRBJ1-1 | - | TRBV2 | - | TGTGCCAGCTCTCCAGGGCATCAGGCTTTCTTT | CASSPGHQAFF
14 | TRBJ2-7 | - | TRBV13 | - | TGTGCCAGCAGCTCAGGCCTAAGCTCCTACGAGCAGTACTTC | CASSSGLSSYEQYF
15 | TRBJ1-2 | TRBD1 | TRBV7-9 | - | TGTGCCAGCAGTTCCGACAGGGAGGCTAACTATGGCTACACCTTC | CASSSDREANYGYTF
14 | TRBJ1-6 | TRBD1 | TRBV18 | - | TGTGCCAGCTCACTGGGACAGCAAAATTCACCCCTCCACTTT | CASSLGQQNSPLHF
12 | TRBJ1-1 | - | TRBV3-1/TRBV3-2 | - | TGTGCCAGCAGCCGAGCGAACACTGAAGCTTTCTTT | CASSRANTEAFF
14 | TRBJ2-3 | - | TRBV27 | - | TGTGCCAGCAGCCCTCTGGCTGCGGCAGATACGCAGTATTTT | CASSPLAAADTQYF
16 | TRBJ2-7 | TRBD2 | TRBV4-2 | - | TGTGCCAGCAGCCAAGTAAAAGCGGGAGGGCCGAACGAGCAGTACTTC | CASSQVKAGGPNEQYF
16 | TRBJ2-1 | TRBD2 | TRBV6-5 | - | TGTGCCAGCAGTTCCCCCGGGGGGAGGGGCCAATATGAGCAGTTCTTC | CASSSPGGRGQYEQFF
13 | TRBJ2-1 | - | TRBV7-3 | few | TGTGCCAGCAGCTTAACGGGGCTTGATGAGCAGTTCTTC | CASSLTGLDEQFF
15 | TRBJ2-3 | TRBD2 | TRBV6-2/TRBV6-3 | - | TGTGCCAGCAGTTCTCTAGCGGGGGCCACAGATACGCAGTATTTT | CASSSLAGATDTQYF
15 | TRBJ1-2 | TRBD1 | TRBV4-3 | once | TGCGCCAGCAGCCAAGATCGGGGACAGCACTATGGCTACACCTTC | CASSQDRGQHYGYTF
15 | TRBJ1-2 | - | TRBV5-4 | - | TGTGCCAGCAGCTTAATGGAGAACAGGGTCTATGGCTACACCTTC | CASSLMENRVYGYTF
18 | TRBJ2-2 | - | TRBV4-2 | - | TGTGCCAGCAGCCAACGAACCCCGGGACTGAGTCTCACCGGGGAGCTGTTTTTT | CASSQRTPGLSLTGELFF
14 | TRBJ1-3 | - | TRBV3-1/TRBV3-2 | - | TGTGCCAGCAGCCCAGACTACTCTGGAAACACCATATATTTT | CASSPDYSGNTIYF
14 | TRBJ1-4 | - | TRBV19 | - | TGTGCCAGTAGTACGACAGCCACGAATGAAAAACTGTTTTTT | CASSTTATNEKLFF
12 | TRBJ2-3 | - | TRBV5-1 | - | TGCGCCAGCAGCCTGGGGAGGGATACGCAGTATTTT | CASSLGRDTQYF
15 | TRBJ1-6 | - | TRBV5-1 | - | TGCGCCAGCAGGCCCGGGAGCTCCTATAATTCACCCCTCCACTTT | CASRPGSSYNSPLHF
15 | TRBJ1-2 | - | TRBV3-1/TRBV3-2 | - | TGTGCCAGCAGCCAAGACCAAGGGGTCCCGGGTGGCTACACCTTC | CASSQDQGVPGGYTF